The clone carrying this T cell receptor beta chain was detected only once. With 1 base clipped from V and 10 bases from J, the junction kept 12 bases outside the gene matches. Germline V gene lookup returns CDR1 SGHNT and CDR2 YENEEA. The CDR3 runs to 16 residues. Original methodology: For nucleated cells, counts were estimated from reference gene primer amplification. Produced via immunoSEQ multiplex PCR; TCRdb's table is partial and in-frame only. That table is the source of V, J and clone size, and D and trimming were worked out from the DNA. The sample contains 50,000 to 75,000 clones, roughly 87% of which appear only once. This entry belongs to a study of blood T cell repertoires in COVID-19. Study-level information: The United States, Italy and Spain provided the acute and convalescent COVID-19 samples. T cells, B-cell-depleted T cells, or PBMCs supplied cDNA or gDNA.

The sample consisted of peripheral blood. The chain links TRBV11-3 to TRBJ2-1, with TRBD1 identical over 8 bases. The sequence came from an older man in a cohort sampled during active COVID-19. This CDR3 is CASSLGQGAEGREQFF. CDR3 bases: TGTGCCAGCAGCTTAGGGCAGGGGGCGGAGGGGCGGGAGCAGTTCTTC.